The entry that follows covers one T cell receptor beta chain sequence. Its antigen is undetermined. The sample originates from a study of cytomegalovirus exposure and HLA in healthy donors. About the research overall: The approximately 130 validation repertoires and the roughly 670 first-cohort repertoires shared a platform, a later analysis reported.

The assay was immunoSEQ multiplex PCR, and TCRdb's table has in-frame clones only and misses some. The data contain about 400,000 clones, 75% to 90% of them singletons. The donors were part of the approximately 120-subject validation cohort, which stood apart from the approximately 670-subject first cohort. V gave up 0 bases and J gave up 2 bases, with 6 bases separating them. The CDR3 length is 14 residues. Germline V gene data show CDR1 as KGHSH and CDR2 as LQKENI. Study-level results: It was fewer than 200 TCR beta chains that were listed as cytomegalovirus-associated.

This clonotype originated in a woman between 18 and 29 years old in good health and CMV-seronegative. Sequencing was done on a sample of PBMCs. This rearrangement joins TRBV18 to TRBJ2-3; unclear D gene. CDR3 sequence: CASSPPPFTDTQYF. CDR3 nucleotide sequence: TGTGCCAGCTCACCACCTCCCTTCACAGATACGCAGTATTTT. Full variable domain (outside the CDR3, taken from reference TRBV18 and TRBJ2-3): NAGVMQNPRHLVRRRGQEARLRCSPMKGHSHVYWYRQLPEEGLKFMVYLQKENIIDESGMPKERFSAEFPKEGPSILRIQQVVRGDSAAYFCASSPPPFTDTQYFGPGTRLTVL.